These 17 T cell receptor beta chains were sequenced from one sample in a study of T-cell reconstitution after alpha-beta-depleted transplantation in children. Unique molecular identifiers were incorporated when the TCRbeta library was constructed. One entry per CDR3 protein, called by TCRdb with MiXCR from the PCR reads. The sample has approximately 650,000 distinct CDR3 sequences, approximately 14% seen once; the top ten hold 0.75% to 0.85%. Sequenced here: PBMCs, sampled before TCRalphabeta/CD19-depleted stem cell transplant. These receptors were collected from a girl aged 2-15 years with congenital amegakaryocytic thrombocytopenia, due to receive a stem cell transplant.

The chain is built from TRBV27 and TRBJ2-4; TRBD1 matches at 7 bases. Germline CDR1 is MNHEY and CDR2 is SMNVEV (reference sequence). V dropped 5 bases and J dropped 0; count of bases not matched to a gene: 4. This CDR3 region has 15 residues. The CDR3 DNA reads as TGTGCCAGCAGTCGGGACAGAATAGCCAAAAACATTCAGTACTTC. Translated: CASSRDRIAKNIQYF.

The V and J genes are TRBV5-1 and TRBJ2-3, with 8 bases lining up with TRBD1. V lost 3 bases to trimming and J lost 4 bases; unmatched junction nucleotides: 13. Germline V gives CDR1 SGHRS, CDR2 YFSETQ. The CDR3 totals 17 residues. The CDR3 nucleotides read TGCGCCAGCAGCTCTGACAGGGGAGTGCACCCCGCAGATACGCAGTATTTT. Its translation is CASSSDRGVHPADTQYF. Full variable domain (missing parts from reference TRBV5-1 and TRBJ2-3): KAGVTQTPRYLIKTRGQQVTLSCSPISGHRSVSWYQQTPGQGLQFLFEYFSETQRNKGNFPGRFSGRQFSNSRSEMNVSTLELGDSALYLCASSSDRGVHPADTQYFGPGTRLTVL.

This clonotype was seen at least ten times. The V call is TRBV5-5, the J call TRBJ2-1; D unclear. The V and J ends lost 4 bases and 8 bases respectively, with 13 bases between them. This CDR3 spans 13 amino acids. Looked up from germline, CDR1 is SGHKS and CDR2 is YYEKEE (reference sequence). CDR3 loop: CASSPTVVYEQFF. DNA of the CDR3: TGTGCCAGCAGCCCTACGGTAGTCTATGAGCAGTTCTTC.

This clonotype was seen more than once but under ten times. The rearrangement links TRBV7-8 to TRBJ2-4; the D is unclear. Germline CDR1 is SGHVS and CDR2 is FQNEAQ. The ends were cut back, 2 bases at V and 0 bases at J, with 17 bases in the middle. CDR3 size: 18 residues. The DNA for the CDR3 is TGTGCCAGCAGCTTAAGCAGGAGAACCTCACTAGCCAAAAACATTCAGTACTTC. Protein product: CASSLSRRTSLAKNIQYF. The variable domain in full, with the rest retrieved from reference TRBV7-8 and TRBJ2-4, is GAGVSQSPRYKVAKRGQDVALRCDPISGHVSLFWYQQALGQGPEFLTYFQNEAQLDKSGLPSDRFFAERPEGSVSTLKIQRTQQEDSAVYLCASSLSRRTSLAKNIQYFGAGTRLSVL.

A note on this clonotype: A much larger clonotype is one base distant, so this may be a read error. The CDR3 DNA is TGCAGCGTGGCGGGGGGGTCGATGATCACTGAAGCTTTCTTT. Residues: CSVAGGSMITEAFF. The chain employs TRBV29-1 and TRBJ1-1; TRBD1 might be the D (5 bases). The germline V gene has CDR1 SQVTM and CDR2 ANQGSEA. The CDR3 has 14 residues. V was clipped by 6 bases and J by 4 bases, with 18 bases between them.

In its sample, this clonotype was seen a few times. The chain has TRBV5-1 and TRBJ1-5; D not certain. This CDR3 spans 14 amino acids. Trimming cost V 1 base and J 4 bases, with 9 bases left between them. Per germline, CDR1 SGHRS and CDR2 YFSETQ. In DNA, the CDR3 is TGCGCCAGCAGCTTGTTAGGCGTGAATCAGCCCCAGCATTTT. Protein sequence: CASSLLGVNQPQHF.

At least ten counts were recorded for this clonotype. This CDR3 is CASSWGVTRFEQFF. CDR3 DNA: TGTGCCAGCAGTTGGGGGGTAACTCGGTTTGAGCAGTTCTTC. The J gene is TRBJ2-1, the V gene TRBV28; D may be TRBD2 (6 bases). This CDR3 has 14 residues. Trimming pared 4 bases from V and 9 bases from J, leaving 16 bases between. The germline CDR1 and CDR2 sequences are MDHEN and SYDVKM.

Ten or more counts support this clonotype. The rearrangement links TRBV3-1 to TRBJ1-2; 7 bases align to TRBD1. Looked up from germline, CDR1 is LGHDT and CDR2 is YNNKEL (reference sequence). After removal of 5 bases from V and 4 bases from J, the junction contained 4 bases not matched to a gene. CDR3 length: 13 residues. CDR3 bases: TGTGCCAGCAGCGCCGACAGGGCCTATGGCTACACCTTC. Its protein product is CASSADRAYGYTF. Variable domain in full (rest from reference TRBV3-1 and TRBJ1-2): DTAVSQTPKYLVTQMGNDKSIKCEQNLGHDTMYWYKQDSKKFLKIMFSYNNKELIINETVPNRFSPKSPDKAHLNLHINSLELGDSAVYFCASSADRAYGYTFGSGTRLTVV.

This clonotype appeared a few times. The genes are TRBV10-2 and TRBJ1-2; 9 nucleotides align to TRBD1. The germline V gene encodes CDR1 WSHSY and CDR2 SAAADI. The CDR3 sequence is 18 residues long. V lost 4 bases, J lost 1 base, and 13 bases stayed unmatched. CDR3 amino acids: CASSGIKQGALNNYGYTF. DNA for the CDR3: TGCGCCAGCAGTGGGATAAAACAGGGGGCGCTAAATAACTATGGCTACACCTTC.

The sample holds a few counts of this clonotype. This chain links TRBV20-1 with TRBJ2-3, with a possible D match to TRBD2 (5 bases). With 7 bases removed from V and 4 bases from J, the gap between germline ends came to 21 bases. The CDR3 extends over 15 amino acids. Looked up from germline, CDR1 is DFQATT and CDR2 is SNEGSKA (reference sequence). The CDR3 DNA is TGCAGTGGCGACCCGAGGGCGGGTGGCGCAGATACGCAGTATTTT. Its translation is CSGDPRAGGADTQYF.

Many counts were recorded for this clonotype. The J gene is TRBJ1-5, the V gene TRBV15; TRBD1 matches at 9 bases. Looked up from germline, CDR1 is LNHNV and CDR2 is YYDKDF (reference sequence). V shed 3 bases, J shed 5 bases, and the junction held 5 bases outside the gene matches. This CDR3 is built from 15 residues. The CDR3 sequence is CATSSTRDRDQPQHF. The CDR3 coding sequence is TGTGCCACCAGCAGTACCCGGGACAGGGATCAGCCCCAGCATTTT.

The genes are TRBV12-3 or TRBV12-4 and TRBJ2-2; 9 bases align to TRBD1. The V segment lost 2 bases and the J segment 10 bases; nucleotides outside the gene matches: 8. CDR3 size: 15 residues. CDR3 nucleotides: TGTGCCAGCAGTTTACTTACCGGGACAGGGCCGGAGCTGTTTTTT. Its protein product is CASSLLTGTGPELFF.

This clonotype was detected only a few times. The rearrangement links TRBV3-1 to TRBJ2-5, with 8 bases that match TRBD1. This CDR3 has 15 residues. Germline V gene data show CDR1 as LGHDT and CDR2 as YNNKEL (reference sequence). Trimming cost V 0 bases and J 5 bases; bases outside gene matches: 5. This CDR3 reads CASSQDSGQGETQYF. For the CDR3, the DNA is TGTGCCAGCAGCCAAGATTCCGGACAGGGCGAGACCCAGTACTTC.

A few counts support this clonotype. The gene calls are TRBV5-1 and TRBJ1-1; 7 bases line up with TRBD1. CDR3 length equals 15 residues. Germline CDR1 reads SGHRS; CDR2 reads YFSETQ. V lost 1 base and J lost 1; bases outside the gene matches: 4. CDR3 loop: CASSLIDRANTEAFF. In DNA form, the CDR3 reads TGCGCCAGCAGCTTGATCGACAGGGCGAACACTGAAGCTTTCTTT.

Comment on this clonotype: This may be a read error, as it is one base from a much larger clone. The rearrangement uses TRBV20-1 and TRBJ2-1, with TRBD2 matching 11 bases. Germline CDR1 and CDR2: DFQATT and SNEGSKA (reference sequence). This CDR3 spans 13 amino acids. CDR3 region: CNAEGTSGNEQFF. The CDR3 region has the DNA TGCAATGCCGAAGGGACTAGCGGTAATGAGCAGTTCTTC.

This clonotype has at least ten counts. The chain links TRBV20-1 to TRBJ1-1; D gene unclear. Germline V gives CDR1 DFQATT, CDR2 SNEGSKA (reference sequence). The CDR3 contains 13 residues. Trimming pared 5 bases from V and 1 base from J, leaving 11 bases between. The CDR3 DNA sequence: TGCAGTGCTCCACCAGGTCCGAACACTGAAGCTTTCTTT. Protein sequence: CSAPPGPNTEAFF.

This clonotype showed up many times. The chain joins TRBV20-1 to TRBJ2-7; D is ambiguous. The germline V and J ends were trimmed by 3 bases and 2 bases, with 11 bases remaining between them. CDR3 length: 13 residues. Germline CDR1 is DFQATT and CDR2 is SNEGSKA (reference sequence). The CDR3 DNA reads TGCAGTGCTAGGGCCGGAACCCCCTACGAGCAGTACTTC. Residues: CSARAGTPYEQYF.